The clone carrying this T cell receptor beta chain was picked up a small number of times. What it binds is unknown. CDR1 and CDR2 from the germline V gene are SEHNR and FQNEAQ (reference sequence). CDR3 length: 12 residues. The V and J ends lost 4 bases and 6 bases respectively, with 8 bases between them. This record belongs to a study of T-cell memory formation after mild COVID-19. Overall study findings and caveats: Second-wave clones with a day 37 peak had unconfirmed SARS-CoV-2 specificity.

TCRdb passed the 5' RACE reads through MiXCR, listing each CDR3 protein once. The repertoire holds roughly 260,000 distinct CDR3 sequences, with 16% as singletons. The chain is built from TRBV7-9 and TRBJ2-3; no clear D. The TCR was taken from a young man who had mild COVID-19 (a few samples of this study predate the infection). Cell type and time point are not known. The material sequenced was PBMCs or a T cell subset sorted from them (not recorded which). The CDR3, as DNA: TGTGCCAGCAGCTCCTTACCGGATACGCAGTATTTT. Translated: CASSSLPDTQYF. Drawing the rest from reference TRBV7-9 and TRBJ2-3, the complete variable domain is DTGVSQNPRHKITKRGQNVTFRCDPISEHNRLYWYRQTLGQGPEFLTYFQNEAQLEKSRLLSDRFSAERPKGSFSTLEIQRTEQGDSAMYLCASSSLPDTQYFGPGTRLTVL.